Listed below are T cell receptor beta chains from one sample, sequenced in a study of shared clonotypes between healthy human individuals. The method was immunoSEQ multiplex PCR; TCRdb's version includes in-frame clones alone and lacks a portion of them. The sample lists 2 million to 3 million clones; roughly 93% were seen once. Sequencing was done on a sample of naive CD4+ T cells from PBMCs. The receptors here all came from a man aged 18 to 30 in good health. Some clones in this sample may be carry-over from other donors' samples. CDR3s include the opening cysteine and the closing phenylalanine or tryptophan. The order of the fields is clone size, J gene, D gene, V gene, CDR3 protein, CDR3 DNA. D genes are given only for firm matches. Expanded clones get a size class; other rows say once, few or many, or leave the size out.

clone size: -; J gene: TRBJ1-3; D gene: TRBD1; V gene: TRBV5-1; CDR3 protein: CASSLGDSPGNTIYF; CDR3 DNA: TGCGCCAGCAGCTTAGGGGACAGCCCTGGAAACACCATATATTTT
clone size: -; J gene: TRBJ1-1; D gene: -; V gene: TRBV7-2; CDR3 protein: CASAPIGGNTEAFF; CDR3 DNA: TGTGCCAGCGCCCCGATAGGGGGAAACACTGAAGCTTTCTTT
clone size: -; J gene: TRBJ2-1; D gene: TRBD2; V gene: TRBV9; CDR3 protein: CASSPGGLADHNEQFF; CDR3 DNA: TGTGCCAGCAGCCCAGGCGGACTAGCGGACCACAATGAGCAGTTCTTC
clone size: -; J gene: TRBJ2-4; D gene: -; V gene: TRBV6-1; CDR3 protein: CASSEYRGHGAKNIQYF; CDR3 DNA: TGTGCCAGCAGTGAATATCGGGGCCACGGGGCCAAAAACATTCAGTACTTC
clone size: -; J gene: TRBJ2-7; D gene: TRBD2; V gene: TRBV2; CDR3 protein: CASSVVSSGGEQYF; CDR3 DNA: TGTGCCAGCTCAGTGGTATCGTCGGGGGGCGAGCAGTACTTC
clone size: once; J gene: TRBJ2-7; D gene: -; V gene: TRBV5-1; CDR3 protein: CASSVGLYEQYF; CDR3 DNA: TGCGCCAGCAGCGTGGGGCTATACGAGCAGTACTTC
clone size: -; J gene: TRBJ1-1; D gene: TRBD1; V gene: TRBV18; CDR3 protein: CASSRRRGDTEAFF; CDR3 DNA: TGTGCCAGCTCACGACGCAGGGGGGACACTGAAGCTTTCTTT
clone size: -; J gene: TRBJ2-5; D gene: TRBD1; V gene: TRBV5-1; CDR3 protein: CASSSGTGGRVETQYF; CDR3 DNA: TGCGCCAGCAGCTCTGGGACAGGCGGTCGAGTTGAGACCCAGTACTTC
clone size: -; J gene: TRBJ2-5; D gene: TRBD1; V gene: TRBV28; CDR3 protein: CASSIDRGETQYF; CDR3 DNA: TGTGCCAGCAGTATAGACAGGGGGGAGACCCAGTACTTC
clone size: -; J gene: TRBJ2-3; D gene: -; V gene: TRBV28; CDR3 protein: CASSSIVDTQYF; CDR3 DNA: TGTGCCAGCAGTTCCATAGTAGATACGCAGTATTTT
clone size: -; J gene: TRBJ2-1; D gene: -; V gene: TRBV12-5; CDR3 protein: CASGDPSAGSRGEQFF; CDR3 DNA: TGTGCTAGTGGGGATCCCTCCGCGGGAAGCAGGGGAGAGCAGTTCTTC
clone size: -; J gene: TRBJ1-5; D gene: TRBD1; V gene: TRBV28; CDR3 protein: CASSLTQGGRQPQHF; CDR3 DNA: TGTGCCAGCAGTTTAACCCAGGGGGGCCGTCAGCCCCAGCATTTT
clone size: -; J gene: TRBJ2-1; D gene: -; V gene: TRBV7-2; CDR3 protein: CASGIPGARNEQFF; CDR3 DNA: TGTGCCAGCGGGATCCCGGGCGCCCGCAATGAGCAGTTCTTC
clone size: -; J gene: TRBJ1-4; D gene: TRBD1; V gene: TRBV14; CDR3 protein: CASSQGGEGAGEKLFF; CDR3 DNA: TGTGCCAGCAGCCAAGGTGGGGAGGGGGCAGGGGAAAAACTGTTTTTT
clone size: -; J gene: TRBJ1-2; D gene: -; V gene: TRBV5-4; CDR3 protein: CASTFPEGQKYGYTF; CDR3 DNA: TGTGCCAGCACCTTCCCGGAGGGACAAAAATATGGCTACACCTTC
clone size: -; J gene: TRBJ1-6; D gene: -; V gene: TRBV6-6; CDR3 protein: CASNEGRTPLHF; CDR3 DNA: TGTGCCAGCAATGAGGGGCGTACACCCCTCCACTTT
clone size: once; J gene: TRBJ1-1; D gene: -; V gene: TRBV28; CDR3 protein: CASSLLVQDRNEAFF; CDR3 DNA: TGTGCCAGCAGTTTATTAGTACAGGATCGGAATGAAGCTTTCTTT
clone size: -; J gene: TRBJ2-2; D gene: -; V gene: TRBV7-2; CDR3 protein: CASSLGWRTGELFF; CDR3 DNA: TGTGCCAGCAGCTTAGGATGGCGCACCGGGGAGCTGTTTTTT
clone size: -; J gene: TRBJ1-5; D gene: -; V gene: TRBV6-1; CDR3 protein: CASSRQITGQPQHF; CDR3 DNA: TGTGCCAGCAGCCGACAGATTACGGGGCAGCCCCAGCATTTT
clone size: -; J gene: TRBJ1-1; D gene: -; V gene: TRBV6-5; CDR3 protein: CASSYSNWGRSTEAFF; CDR3 DNA: TGTGCCAGCAGTTACTCGAATTGGGGGCGAAGCACTGAAGCTTTCTTT
clone size: -; J gene: TRBJ2-6; D gene: TRBD1; V gene: TRBV2; CDR3 protein: CASSPRGGAGANVLTF; CDR3 DNA: TGTGCCAGCAGCCCTCGAGGGGGCGCTGGGGCCAACGTCCTGACTTTC
clone size: once; J gene: TRBJ2-3; D gene: -; V gene: TRBV7-3; CDR3 protein: CASSGGLTDTQYF; CDR3 DNA: TGTGCCAGCAGCGGCGGACTCACAGATACGCAGTATTTT
clone size: -; J gene: TRBJ1-1; D gene: -; V gene: TRBV5-5; CDR3 protein: CASSLWRRAEAFF; CDR3 DNA: TGTGCCAGCAGCTTGTGGAGGCGCGCTGAAGCTTTCTTT
clone size: -; J gene: TRBJ2-7; D gene: -; V gene: TRBV28; CDR3 protein: CASTLASQMHYEQYF; CDR3 DNA: TGTGCCAGCACCCTGGCCTCGCAGATGCACTACGAGCAGTACTTC
clone size: few; J gene: TRBJ1-1; D gene: -; V gene: TRBV30; CDR3 protein: CAWGQMNTEAFF; CDR3 DNA: TGTGCCTGGGGACAGATGAACACTGAAGCTTTCTTT
clone size: -; J gene: TRBJ1-5; D gene: -; V gene: TRBV5-8; CDR3 protein: CASSPYGREGNQPQHF; CDR3 DNA: TGTGCCAGCAGCCCCTACGGACGGGAGGGCAATCAGCCCCAGCATTTT
clone size: -; J gene: TRBJ2-7; D gene: -; V gene: TRBV28; CDR3 protein: CASSLPRELEQYF; CDR3 DNA: TGTGCCAGCAGTCTCCCCCGGGAGCTTGAGCAGTACTTC
clone size: -; J gene: TRBJ2-1; D gene: -; V gene: TRBV5-1; CDR3 protein: CASTISTGYEQFF; CDR3 DNA: TGCGCCAGCACAATTTCGACGGGTTATGAGCAGTTCTTC
clone size: -; J gene: TRBJ2-7; D gene: -; V gene: TRBV20-1; CDR3 protein: CSASKLEQYF; CDR3 DNA: TGCAGTGCTAGCAAACTAGAGCAGTACTTC
clone size: -; J gene: TRBJ2-2; D gene: -; V gene: TRBV27; CDR3 protein: CASSLLWGVGTGELFF; CDR3 DNA: TGTGCCAGCAGTTTATTGTGGGGGGTCGGCACCGGGGAGCTGTTTTTT
clone size: few; J gene: TRBJ1-1; D gene: -; V gene: TRBV6-6; CDR3 protein: CASRATVNTEAFF; CDR3 DNA: TGTGCCAGCAGGGCGACAGTGAACACTGAAGCTTTCTTT
clone size: few; J gene: TRBJ2-7; D gene: -; V gene: TRBV12-5; CDR3 protein: CASGRGAGDGYEQYF; CDR3 DNA: TGTGCTAGTGGCCGGGGGGCAGGGGACGGCTACGAGCAGTACTTC
clone size: -; J gene: TRBJ1-1; D gene: -; V gene: TRBV27; CDR3 protein: CASSMTQPGTEAFF; CDR3 DNA: TGTGCCAGCAGTATGACCCAACCCGGGACTGAAGCTTTCTTT
clone size: once; J gene: TRBJ2-5; D gene: -; V gene: TRBV2; CDR3 protein: CASSEALRVTQYF; CDR3 DNA: TGTGCCAGCAGTGAAGCGCTTAGGGTAACCCAGTACTTC
clone size: -; J gene: TRBJ2-5; D gene: TRBD1; V gene: TRBV5-1; CDR3 protein: CASSRQGQADQETQYF; CDR3 DNA: TGCGCCAGCAGCCGACAGGGACAGGCCGATCAAGAGACCCAGTACTTC
clone size: -; J gene: TRBJ2-5; D gene: -; V gene: TRBV5-4; CDR3 protein: CASSLKRGPPSGTQYF; CDR3 DNA: TGTGCCAGCAGCTTGAAACGGGGACCTCCTTCGGGGACCCAGTACTTC
clone size: -; J gene: TRBJ1-2; D gene: -; V gene: TRBV28; CDR3 protein: CASSLGPRIYGYTF; CDR3 DNA: TGTGCCAGCAGTCTCGGACCGCGGATCTATGGCTACACCTTC
clone size: -; J gene: TRBJ2-7; D gene: -; V gene: TRBV7-8; CDR3 protein: CASSLALSTAPSYEQYF; CDR3 DNA: TGTGCCAGCAGCTTAGCACTTTCTACTGCCCCATCCTACGAGCAGTACTTC
clone size: -; J gene: TRBJ2-1; D gene: TRBD2; V gene: TRBV19; CDR3 protein: CASNSGTSGNNEQFF; CDR3 DNA: TGTGCCAGTAACTCCGGGACTAGCGGCAACAATGAGCAGTTCTTC
clone size: -; J gene: TRBJ1-5; D gene: -; V gene: TRBV28; CDR3 protein: CASSLATGLNQPQHF; CDR3 DNA: TGTGCCAGCAGTTTAGCAACAGGCCTCAATCAGCCCCAGCATTTT
clone size: -; J gene: TRBJ2-3; D gene: TRBD2; V gene: TRBV18; CDR3 protein: CASSPRRGRIPDTQYF; CDR3 DNA: TGTGCCAGCTCACCACGGCGCGGGAGAATACCAGATACGCAGTATTTT
clone size: -; J gene: TRBJ2-7; D gene: -; V gene: TRBV25-1; CDR3 protein: CASSEGKLGRYEQYF; CDR3 DNA: TGTGCCAGCAGTGAAGGGAAACTGGGACGATACGAGCAGTACTTC